This record concerns one TCR beta chain sequence. The CDR3 is 15 residues long. J lost 2 bases, V lost 2 bases, and 2 bases had no gene match. Germline V lookup: CDR1 SNHLY, CDR2 FYNNEI. The data are from a study of shared clonotypes between healthy human individuals. Profiling relied on immunoSEQ multiplex PCR, and the TCRdb table lists in-frame clones only, not all of them. The sample lists about 2.1 million clones; over 85% were seen once. Terminally differentiated effector memory CD45RA+ cells were excluded by CCR7 positive selection of CD45RO-negative cells. What was sequenced was naive CD8+ T cells from PBMCs. The sequence derives from a man aged 18-30 years in good health. Some clones in this sample may be carry-over from other donors' samples. This chain uses TRBV2 with TRBJ2-7, with 11 nucleotides matching TRBD2. The CDR3: CASSERGLAAYEQYF. As DNA, the CDR3 is TGTGCCAGCAGTGAAAGGGGACTAGCGGCCTACGAGCAGTACTTC.